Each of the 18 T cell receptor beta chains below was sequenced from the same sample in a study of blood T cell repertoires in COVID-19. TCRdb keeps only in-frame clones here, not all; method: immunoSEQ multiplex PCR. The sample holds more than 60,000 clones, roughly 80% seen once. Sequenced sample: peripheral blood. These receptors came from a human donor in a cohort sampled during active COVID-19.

The CDR3 DNA follows: TGTGCCAGCAGCTTGGGGCTAGCGGGGGGTGGAGAGACCCAGTACTTC. Amino acid sequence: CASSLGLAGGGETQYF. The chain is built from TRBV7-9 and TRBJ2-5; TRBD2 matches 11 bases. The junction had 7 bases not matched to a gene; V was cut back by 3 bases and J by 4 bases. This CDR3 has 16 amino acids. The germline gives CDR1 SEHNR, CDR2 FQNEAQ (reference sequence).

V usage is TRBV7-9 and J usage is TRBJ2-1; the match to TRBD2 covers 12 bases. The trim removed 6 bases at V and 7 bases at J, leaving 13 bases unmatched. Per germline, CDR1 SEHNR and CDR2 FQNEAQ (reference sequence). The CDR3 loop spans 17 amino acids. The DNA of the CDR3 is TGTGCCAGCAGGAGACTAGCGGGGGAACTCCTCGGGAATGAGCAGTTCTTC. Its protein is CASRRLAGELLGNEQFF.

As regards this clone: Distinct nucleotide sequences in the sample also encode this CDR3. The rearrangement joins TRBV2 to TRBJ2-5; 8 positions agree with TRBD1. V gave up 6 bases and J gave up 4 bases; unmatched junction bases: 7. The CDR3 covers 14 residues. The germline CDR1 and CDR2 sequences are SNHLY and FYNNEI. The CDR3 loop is CASRDSGGLETQYF. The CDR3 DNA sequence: TGTGCCAGCAGAGACTCAGGGGGCTTAGAGACCCAGTACTTC. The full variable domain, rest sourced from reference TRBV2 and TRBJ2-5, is EPEVTQTPSHQVTQMGQEVILRCVPISNHLYFYWYRQILGQKVEFLVSFYNNEISEKSEIFDDQFSVERPDGSNFTLKIRSTKLEDSAMYFCASRDSGGLETQYFGPGTRLLVL.

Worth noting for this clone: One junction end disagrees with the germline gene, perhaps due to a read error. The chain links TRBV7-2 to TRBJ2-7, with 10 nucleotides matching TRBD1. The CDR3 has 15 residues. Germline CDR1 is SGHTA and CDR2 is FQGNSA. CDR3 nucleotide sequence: TGTGCCAGCAGATTAGGGACAGGGGTGAGGGACGAGCAGTACTTC. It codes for CASRLGTGVRDEQYF.

The CDR3 region is CASRVGGGTEAFF. CDR3 DNA: TGTGCCAGTCGGGTGGGGGGTGGCACTGAAGCTTTCTTT. The rearrangement uses TRBV19 and TRBJ1-1, with D possibly TRBD1 on 5 matching bases. Germline lookup yields CDR1 LNHDA and CDR2 SQIVND (reference sequence). V lost 8 bases to trimming and J lost 4 bases, with 14 bases between them. The CDR3 runs 13 residues.

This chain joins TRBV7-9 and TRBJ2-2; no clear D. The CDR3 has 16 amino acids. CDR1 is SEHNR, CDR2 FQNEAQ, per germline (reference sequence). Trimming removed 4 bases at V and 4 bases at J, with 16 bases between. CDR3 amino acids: CASSSSRLSTTGELFF. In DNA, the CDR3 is TGTGCCAGCAGCTCTTCGAGGCTCTCAACCACCGGGGAGCTGTTTTTT.

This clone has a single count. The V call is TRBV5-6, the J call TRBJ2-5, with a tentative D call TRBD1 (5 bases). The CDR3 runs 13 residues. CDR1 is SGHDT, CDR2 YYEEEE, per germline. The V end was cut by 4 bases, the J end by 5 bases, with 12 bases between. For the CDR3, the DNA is TGTGCCAGCAGCGCAGGGTGGGTGGAGACCCAGTACTTC. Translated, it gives CASSAGWVETQYF.

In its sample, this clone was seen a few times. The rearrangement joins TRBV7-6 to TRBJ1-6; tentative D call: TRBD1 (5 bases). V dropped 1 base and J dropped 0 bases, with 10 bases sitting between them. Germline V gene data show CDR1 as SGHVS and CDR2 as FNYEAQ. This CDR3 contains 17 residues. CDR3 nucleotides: TGTGCCAGCAGCTTAGGTCGACAGAGCTCCTATAATTCACCCCTCCACTTT. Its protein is CASSLGRQSSYNSPLHF.

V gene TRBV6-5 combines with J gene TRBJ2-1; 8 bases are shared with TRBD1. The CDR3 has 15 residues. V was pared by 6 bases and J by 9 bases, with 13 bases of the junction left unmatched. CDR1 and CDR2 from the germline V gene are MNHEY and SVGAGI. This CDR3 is CASSLTGTGLAEQFF. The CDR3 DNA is TGTGCCAGCAGCCTGACCGGGACAGGTTTGGCTGAGCAGTTCTTC.

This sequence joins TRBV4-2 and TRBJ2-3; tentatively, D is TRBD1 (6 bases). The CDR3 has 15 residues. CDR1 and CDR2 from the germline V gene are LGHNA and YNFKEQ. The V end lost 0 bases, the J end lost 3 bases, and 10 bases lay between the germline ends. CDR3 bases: TGTGCCAGCAGCCAAGAGACAGGTTCTACAGATACGCAGTATTTT. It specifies CASSQETGSTDTQYF.

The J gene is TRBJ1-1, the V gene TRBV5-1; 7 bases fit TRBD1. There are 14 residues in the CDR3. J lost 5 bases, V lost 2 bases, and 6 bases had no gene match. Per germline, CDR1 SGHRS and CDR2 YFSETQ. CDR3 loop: CASSFLRGLTEAFF. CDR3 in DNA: TGCGCCAGCAGCTTTTTAAGGGGGCTGACTGAAGCTTTCTTT.

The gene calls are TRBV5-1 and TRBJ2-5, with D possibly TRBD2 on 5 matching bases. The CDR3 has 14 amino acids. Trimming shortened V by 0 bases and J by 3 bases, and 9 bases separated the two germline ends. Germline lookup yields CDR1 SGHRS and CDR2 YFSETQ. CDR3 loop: CASSLGGPEETQYF. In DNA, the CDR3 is TGCGCCAGCAGCTTGGGAGGGCCGGAAGAGACCCAGTACTTC.

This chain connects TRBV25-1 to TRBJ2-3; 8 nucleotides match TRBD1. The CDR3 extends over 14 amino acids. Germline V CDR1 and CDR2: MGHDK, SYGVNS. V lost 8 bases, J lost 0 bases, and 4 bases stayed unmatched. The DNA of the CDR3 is TGTGCCAGCGGATACAGGGGGAGCACAGATACGCAGTATTTT. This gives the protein CASGYRGSTDTQYF.

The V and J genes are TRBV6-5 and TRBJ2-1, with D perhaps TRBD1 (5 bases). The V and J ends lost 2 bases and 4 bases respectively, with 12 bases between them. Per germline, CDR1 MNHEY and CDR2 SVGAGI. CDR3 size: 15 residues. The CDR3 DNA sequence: TGTGCCAGCAGTTACGGGGCCCCTCAATACAATGAGCAGTTCTTC. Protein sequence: CASSYGAPQYNEQFF.

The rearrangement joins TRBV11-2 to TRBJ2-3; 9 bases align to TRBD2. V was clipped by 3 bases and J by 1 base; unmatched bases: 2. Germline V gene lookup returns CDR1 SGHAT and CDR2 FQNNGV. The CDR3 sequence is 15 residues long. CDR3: CASSFQRGGTDTQYF. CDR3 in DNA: TGTGCCAGCAGCTTCCAGCGGGGGGGCACAGATACGCAGTATTTT.

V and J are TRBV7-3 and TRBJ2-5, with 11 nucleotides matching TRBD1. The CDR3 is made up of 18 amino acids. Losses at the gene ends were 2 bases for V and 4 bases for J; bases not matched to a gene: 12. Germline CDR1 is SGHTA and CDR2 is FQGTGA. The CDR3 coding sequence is TGTGCCAGCAGCTTAGGGGCGGGACAGGGGGATCTCGGAGAGACCCAGTACTTC. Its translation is CASSLGAGQGDLGETQYF.

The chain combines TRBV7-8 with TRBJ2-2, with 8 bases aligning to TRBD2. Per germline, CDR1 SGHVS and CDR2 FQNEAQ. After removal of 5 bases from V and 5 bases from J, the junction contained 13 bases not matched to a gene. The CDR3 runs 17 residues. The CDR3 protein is CASSRTSGRGGTGELFF. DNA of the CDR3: TGTGCCAGCAGCCGGACTTCGGGACGGGGGGGGACCGGGGAGCTGTTTTTT.

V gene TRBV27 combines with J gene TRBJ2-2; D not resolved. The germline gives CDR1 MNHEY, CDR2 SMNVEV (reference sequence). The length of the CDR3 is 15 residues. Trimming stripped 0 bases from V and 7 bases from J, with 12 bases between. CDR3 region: CASSLSARFVGELFF. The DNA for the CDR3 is TGTGCCAGCAGTTTATCAGCGAGATTCGTCGGGGAGCTGTTTTTT.